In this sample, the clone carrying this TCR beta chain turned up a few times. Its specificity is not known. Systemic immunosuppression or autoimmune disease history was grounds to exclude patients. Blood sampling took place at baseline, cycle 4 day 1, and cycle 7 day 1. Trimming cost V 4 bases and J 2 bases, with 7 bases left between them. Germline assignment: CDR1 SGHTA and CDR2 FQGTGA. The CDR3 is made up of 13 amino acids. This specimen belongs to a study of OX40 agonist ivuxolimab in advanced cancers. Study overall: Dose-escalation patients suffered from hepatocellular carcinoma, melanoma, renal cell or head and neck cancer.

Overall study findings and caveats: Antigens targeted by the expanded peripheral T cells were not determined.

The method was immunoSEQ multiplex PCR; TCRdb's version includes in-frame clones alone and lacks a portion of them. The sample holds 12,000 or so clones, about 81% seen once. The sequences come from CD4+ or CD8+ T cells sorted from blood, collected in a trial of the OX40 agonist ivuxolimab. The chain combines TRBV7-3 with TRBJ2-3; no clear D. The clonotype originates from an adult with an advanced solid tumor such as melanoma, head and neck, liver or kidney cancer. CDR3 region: CASSSSNTDTQYF. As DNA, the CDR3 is TGTGCCAGCAGCTCCTCGAACACAGATACGCAGTATTTT.